Given below is one TCR beta chain in context. This entry comes from a study of shared clonotypes between healthy human individuals. Caucasian adults residing in Nashville, Tennessee made up all the donors. Some clones are missing from TCRdb's copy, which holds only in-frame ones; the method was immunoSEQ multiplex PCR. The sample has around 1 million clones; about three quarters are singletons. This TCR derives from a man between 18 and 29 years old in good health. The sample consisted of memory CD4+ T cells sorted from blood. Subset in this sample: CD45RA-negative fraction.

The CDR3 bases are TGTGCCAGCAGTTTCAGGACAGGGAAAGGTTCTGGGGCCAACGTCCTGACTTTC. This translates into CASSFRTGKGSGANVLTF. The chain is built from TRBV28 and TRBJ2-6; 8 bases line up with TRBD1. Germline V CDR1 and CDR2: MDHEN, SYDVKM. The trim removed 3 bases at V and 1 base at J, leaving 8 bases unmatched. This CDR3 is 18 amino acids long.